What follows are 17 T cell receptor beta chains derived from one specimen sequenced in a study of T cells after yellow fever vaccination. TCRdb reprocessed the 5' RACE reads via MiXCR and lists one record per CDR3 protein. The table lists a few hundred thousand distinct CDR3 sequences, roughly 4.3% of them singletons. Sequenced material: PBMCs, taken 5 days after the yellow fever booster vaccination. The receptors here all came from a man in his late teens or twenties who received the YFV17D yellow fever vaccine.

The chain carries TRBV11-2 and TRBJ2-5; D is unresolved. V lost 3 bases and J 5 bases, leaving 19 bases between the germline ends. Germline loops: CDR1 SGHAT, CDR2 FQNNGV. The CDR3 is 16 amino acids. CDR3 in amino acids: CASSFVMGRPWETQYF. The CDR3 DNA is TGTGCCAGCAGCTTCGTTATGGGAAGGCCGTGGGAGACCCAGTACTTC. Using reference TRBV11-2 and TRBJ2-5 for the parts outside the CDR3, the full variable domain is EAGVAQSPRYKIIEKRQSVAFWCNPISGHATLYWYQQILGQGPKLLIQFQNNGVVDDSQLPKDRFSAERLKGVDSTLKIQPAKLEDSAVYLCASSFVMGRPWETQYFGPGTRLLVL.

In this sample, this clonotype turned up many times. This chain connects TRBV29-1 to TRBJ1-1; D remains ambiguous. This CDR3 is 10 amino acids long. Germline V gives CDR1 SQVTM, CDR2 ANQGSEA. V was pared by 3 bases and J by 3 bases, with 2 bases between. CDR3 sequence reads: CSVDHTEAFF. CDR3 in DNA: TGCAGCGTTGATCACACTGAAGCTTTCTTT.

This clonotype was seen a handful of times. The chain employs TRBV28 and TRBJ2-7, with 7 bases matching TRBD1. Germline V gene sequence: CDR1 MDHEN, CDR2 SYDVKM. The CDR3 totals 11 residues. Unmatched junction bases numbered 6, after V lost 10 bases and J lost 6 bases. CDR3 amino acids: CATQGKGEQYV. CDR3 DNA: TGTGCCACACAGGGGAAGGGCGAGCAGTACGTC.

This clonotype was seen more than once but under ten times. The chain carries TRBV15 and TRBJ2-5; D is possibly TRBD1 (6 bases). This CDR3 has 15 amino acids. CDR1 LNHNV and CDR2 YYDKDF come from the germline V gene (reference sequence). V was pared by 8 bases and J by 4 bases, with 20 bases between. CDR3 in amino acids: CATLKTLTGRETQYF. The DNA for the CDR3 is TGTGCCACCCTTAAAACTTTAACAGGGAGAGAGACCCAGTACTTC.

The CDR3, as DNA: TGTGCCAGCATCTCATGGGACGGCTACGAGCAGTACTTC. Its translation is CASISWDGYEQYF. The V call is TRBV5-6, the J call TRBJ2-7; the D call may be TRBD1 or TRBD2 (5 bases each). The germline V and J ends were trimmed by 6 bases and 3 bases, with 13 bases remaining between them. Germline V gives CDR1 SGHDT, CDR2 YYEEEE. This CDR3 contains 13 residues.

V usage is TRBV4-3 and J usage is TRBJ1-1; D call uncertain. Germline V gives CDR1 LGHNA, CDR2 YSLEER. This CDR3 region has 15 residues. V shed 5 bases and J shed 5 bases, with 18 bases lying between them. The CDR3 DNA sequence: TGCGCCAGCAGCACGCTGATAGAGCCGAAGACTGAAGCTTTCTTT. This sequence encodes CASSTLIEPKTEAFF.

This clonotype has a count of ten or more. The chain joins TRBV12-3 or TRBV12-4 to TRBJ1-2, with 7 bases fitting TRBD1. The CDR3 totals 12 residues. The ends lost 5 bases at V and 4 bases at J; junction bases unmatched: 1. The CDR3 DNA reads TGTGCCAGCAGTCGGGACAGCTATGGCTACACCTTC. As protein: CASSRDSYGYTF.

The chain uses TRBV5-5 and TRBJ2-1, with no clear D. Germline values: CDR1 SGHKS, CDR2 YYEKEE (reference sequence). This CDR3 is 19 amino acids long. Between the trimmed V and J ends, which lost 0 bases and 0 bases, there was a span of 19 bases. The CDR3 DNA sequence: TGTGCCAGCAGCTTGGAGGTAGTGGGCAGATCTATCTCCTACAATGAGCAGTTCTTC. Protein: CASSLEVVGRSISYNEQFF.

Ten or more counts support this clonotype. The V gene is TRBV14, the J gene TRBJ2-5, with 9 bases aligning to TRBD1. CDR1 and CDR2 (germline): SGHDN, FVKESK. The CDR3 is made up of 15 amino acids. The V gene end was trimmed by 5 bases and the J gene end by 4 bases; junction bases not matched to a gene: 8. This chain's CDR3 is CASSSHRGLGETQYF. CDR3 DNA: TGTGCCAGCAGCTCACACAGGGGGCTCGGAGAGACCCAGTACTTC.

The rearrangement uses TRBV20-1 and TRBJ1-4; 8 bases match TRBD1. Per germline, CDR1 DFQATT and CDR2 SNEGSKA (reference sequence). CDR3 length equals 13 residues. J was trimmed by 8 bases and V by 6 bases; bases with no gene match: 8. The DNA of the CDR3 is TGCAGTGCCCGACAGGGGAATGGCGAAAAACTGTTTTTT. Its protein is CSARQGNGEKLFF.

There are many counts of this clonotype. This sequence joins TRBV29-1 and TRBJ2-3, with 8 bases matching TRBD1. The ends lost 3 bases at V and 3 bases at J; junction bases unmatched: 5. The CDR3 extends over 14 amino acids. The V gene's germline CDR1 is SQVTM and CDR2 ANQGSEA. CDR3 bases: TGCAGCGTTGAGAGGACAGGGAGTACAGATACGCAGTATTTT. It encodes CSVERTGSTDTQYF.

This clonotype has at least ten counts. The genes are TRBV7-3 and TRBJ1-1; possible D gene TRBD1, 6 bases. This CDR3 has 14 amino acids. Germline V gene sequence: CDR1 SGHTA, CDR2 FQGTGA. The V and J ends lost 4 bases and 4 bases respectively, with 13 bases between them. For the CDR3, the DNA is TGTGCCAGCAGCTCACAGGGTGGGGGCACTGAAGCTTTCTTT. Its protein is CASSSQGGGTEAFF.

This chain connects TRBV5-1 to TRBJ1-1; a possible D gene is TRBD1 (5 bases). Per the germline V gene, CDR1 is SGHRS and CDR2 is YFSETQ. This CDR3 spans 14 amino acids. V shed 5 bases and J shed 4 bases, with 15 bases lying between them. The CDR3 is CASRFGTFCTEAFF. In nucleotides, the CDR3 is TGCGCCAGCAGGTTCGGGACCTTTTGCACTGAAGCTTTCTTT. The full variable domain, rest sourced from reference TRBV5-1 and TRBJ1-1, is KAGVTQTPRYLIKTRGQQVTLSCSPISGHRSVSWYQQTPGQGLQFLFEYFSETQRNKGNFPGRFSGRQFSNSRSEMNVSTLELGDSALYLCASRFGTFCTEAFFGQGTRLTVV.

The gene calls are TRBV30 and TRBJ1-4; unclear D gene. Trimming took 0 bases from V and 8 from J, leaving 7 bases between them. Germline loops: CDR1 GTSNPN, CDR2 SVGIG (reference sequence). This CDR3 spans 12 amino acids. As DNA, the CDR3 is TGTGCCTGGAGTGTATGGAAGGAAAAACTGTTTTTT. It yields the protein CAWSVWKEKLFF.

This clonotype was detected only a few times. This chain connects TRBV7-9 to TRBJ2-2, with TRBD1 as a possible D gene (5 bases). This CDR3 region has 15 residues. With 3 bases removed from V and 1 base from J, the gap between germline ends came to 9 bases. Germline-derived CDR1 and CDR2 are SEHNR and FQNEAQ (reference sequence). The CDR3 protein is CASSLGRQNTGELFF. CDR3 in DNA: TGTGCCAGCAGCTTGGGGCGGCAGAACACCGGGGAGCTGTTTTTT.

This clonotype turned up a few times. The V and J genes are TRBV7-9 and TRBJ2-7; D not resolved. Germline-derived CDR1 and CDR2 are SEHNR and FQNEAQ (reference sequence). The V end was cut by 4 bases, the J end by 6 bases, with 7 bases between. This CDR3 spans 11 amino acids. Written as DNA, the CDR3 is TGTGCCAGCAGCTCCTGGGGCGAGCAGTACGTC. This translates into CASSSWGEQYV.

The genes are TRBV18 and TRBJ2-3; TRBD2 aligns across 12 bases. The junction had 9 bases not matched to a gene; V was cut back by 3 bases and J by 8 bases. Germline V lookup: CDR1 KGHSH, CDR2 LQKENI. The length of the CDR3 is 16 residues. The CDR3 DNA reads TGTGCCAGCTCACCTGTGGCTAGCGGGGGGGCTGGTACGCAGTATTTT. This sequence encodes CASSPVASGGAGTQYF. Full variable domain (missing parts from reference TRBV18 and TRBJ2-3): NAGVMQNPRHLVRRRGQEARLRCSPMKGHSHVYWYRQLPEEGLKFMVYLQKENIIDESGMPKERFSAEFPKEGPSILRIQQVVRGDSAAYFCASSPVASGGAGTQYFGPGTRLTVL.